This TCR beta chain came from a study of shared clonotypes between healthy human individuals. Points from the study as a whole: Clonotype sharing across a few donors was observed for about 4.8% of naive CD4 clonotypes. Sampling covered nothing but blood. Tissue TCR repertoires likely differ from those found in blood.

This clone has a handful of counts. The target antigen is unknown. The repertoire was sequenced with immunoSEQ multiplex PCR; TCRdb's copy has only in-frame clones and lacks some. This repertoire shows millions of clones, about 92% found once; its top ten account for over 1.5%. CD45RO-negative cells were positively selected for CCR7, leaving out terminally differentiated effector memory CD45RA+ cells. Sequenced material: naive CD8+ T cells from PBMCs. The source is a man aged 18 to 29 in good health. Some clones in this sample may be carry-over from other donors' samples.

CDR3 amino acids: CASSAPLGTAFYGYTF. Here the CDR3 DNA reads TGTGCCAGTAGTGCCCCCCTCGGGACAGCCTTCTATGGCTACACCTTC. This chain links TRBV19 with TRBJ1-2; 7 bases align to TRBD1. Germline CDR1 is LNHDA and CDR2 is SQIVND (reference sequence). Unmatched junction bases numbered 13, after V lost 5 bases and J lost 4 bases. This CDR3 contains 16 residues.